This T cell receptor (beta chain) was sequenced during a study of cytomegalovirus exposure and HLA in healthy donors. This clone has only a few counts. Its cognate antigen is unknown. The germline gives CDR1 MNHEY, CDR2 SVGAGI. This CDR3 has 14 residues. Germline trimming cut 5 bases from V and 10 bases from J; bases unmatched to any gene: 11. General study results and limits: Highly shared variants forming one cluster were likely a sequencing artifact. TCR beta V- and J-gene trimming, according to a later analysis, was linked to a missense DCLRE1C variant. High sensitivity and specificity were reportedly achieved when the classifier diagnosed cytomegalovirus status. A few CMV-associated chains proved CMV antigen-specific in vitro.

Researchers ran the PCR with 60 Vbeta and 13 Jbeta primers. The repertoire was sequenced with immunoSEQ multiplex PCR; TCRdb's copy has only in-frame clones and lacks some. The sample lists tens of thousands of clones; around 83% were seen once. The origin of this receptor is a human donor in good health. The sample comprised PBMCs. This chain connects TRBV6-5 to TRBJ1-1, with 9 bases identical to TRBD1. In DNA, the CDR3 is TGTGCCAGCAGTCGATCGGGACAGGGTGTCGCAGCTTTCTTT. Its translation is CASSRSGQGVAAFF.